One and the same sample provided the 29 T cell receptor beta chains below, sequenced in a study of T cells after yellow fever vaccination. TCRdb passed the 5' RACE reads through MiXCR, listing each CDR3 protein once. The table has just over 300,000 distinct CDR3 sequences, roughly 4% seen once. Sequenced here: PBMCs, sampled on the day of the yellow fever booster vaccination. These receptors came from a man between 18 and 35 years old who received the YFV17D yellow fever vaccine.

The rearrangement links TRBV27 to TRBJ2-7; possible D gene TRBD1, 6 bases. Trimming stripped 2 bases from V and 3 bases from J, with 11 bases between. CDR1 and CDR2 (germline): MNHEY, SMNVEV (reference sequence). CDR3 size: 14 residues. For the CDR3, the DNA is TGTGCCAGCAGTTTACTGGGACAAGGCTACGAGCAGTACTTC. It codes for CASSLLGQGYEQYF.

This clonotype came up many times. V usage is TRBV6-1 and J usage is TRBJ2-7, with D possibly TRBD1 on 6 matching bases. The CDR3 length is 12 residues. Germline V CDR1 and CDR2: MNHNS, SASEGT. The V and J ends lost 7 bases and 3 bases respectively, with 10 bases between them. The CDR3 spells CASTAGVYEQYF. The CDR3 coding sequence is TGTGCCAGCACCGCAGGGGTCTACGAGCAGTACTTC.

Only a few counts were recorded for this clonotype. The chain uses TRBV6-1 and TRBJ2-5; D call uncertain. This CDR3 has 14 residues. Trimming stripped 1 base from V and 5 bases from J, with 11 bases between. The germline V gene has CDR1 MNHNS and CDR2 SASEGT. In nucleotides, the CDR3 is TGTGCCAGCAGTGAAGGAAGGGTTCCCGAGACCCAGTACTTC. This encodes CASSEGRVPETQYF.

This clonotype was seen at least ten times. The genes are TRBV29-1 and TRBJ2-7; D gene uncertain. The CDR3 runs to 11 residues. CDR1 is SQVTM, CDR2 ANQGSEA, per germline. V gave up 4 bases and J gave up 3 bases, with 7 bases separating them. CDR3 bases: TGCAGCGTTGCTCAGTACTACGAGCAGTACTTC. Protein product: CSVAQYYEQYF.

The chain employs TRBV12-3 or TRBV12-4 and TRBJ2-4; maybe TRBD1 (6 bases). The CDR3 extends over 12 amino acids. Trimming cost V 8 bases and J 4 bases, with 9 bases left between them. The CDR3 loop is CASRDTKNIQYF. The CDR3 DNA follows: TGTGCCAGCCGGGACACTAAAAACATTCAGTACTTC.

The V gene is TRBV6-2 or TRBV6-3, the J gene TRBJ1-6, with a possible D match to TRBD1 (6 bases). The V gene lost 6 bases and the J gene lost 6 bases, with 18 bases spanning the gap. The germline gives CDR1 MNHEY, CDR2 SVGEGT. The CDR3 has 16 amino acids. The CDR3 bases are TGTGCCAGCAGCCGACGGGGGCCGCCGCGTAATTCACCCCTCCACTTT. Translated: CASSRRGPPRNSPLHF.

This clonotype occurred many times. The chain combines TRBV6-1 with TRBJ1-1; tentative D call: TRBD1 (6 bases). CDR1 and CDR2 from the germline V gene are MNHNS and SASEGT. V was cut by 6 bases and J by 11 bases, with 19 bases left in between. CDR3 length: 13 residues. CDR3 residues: CASSKRTELRAFF. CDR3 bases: TGTGCCAGCAGCAAAAGGACAGAGCTTCGTGCTTTCTTT.

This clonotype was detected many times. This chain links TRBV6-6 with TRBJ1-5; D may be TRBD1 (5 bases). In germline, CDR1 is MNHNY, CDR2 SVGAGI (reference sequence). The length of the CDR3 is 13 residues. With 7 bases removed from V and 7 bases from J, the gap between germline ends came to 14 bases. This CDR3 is CASIPGGGQPQHF. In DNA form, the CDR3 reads TGTGCCAGCATTCCCGGGGGGGGGCAGCCCCAGCATTTT.

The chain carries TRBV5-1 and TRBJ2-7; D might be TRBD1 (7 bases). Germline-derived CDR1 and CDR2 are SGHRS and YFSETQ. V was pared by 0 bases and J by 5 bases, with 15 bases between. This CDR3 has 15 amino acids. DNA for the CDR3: TGCGCCAGCAGCTTGGTAGCCCAGGGGGGTAACGAGCAGTACTTC. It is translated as CASSLVAQGGNEQYF.

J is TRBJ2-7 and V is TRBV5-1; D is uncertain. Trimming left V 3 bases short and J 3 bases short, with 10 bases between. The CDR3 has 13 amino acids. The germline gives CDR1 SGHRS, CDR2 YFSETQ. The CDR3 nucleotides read TGCGCCAGCAGCTGGGCGGACGACTACGAGCAGTACTTC. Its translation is CASSWADDYEQYF.

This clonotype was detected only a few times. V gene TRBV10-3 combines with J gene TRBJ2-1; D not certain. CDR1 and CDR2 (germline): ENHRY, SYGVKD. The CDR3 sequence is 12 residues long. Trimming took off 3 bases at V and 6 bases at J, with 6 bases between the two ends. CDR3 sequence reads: CAISEGANEQFF. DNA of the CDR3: TGTGCCATCAGTGAAGGAGCCAATGAGCAGTTCTTC.

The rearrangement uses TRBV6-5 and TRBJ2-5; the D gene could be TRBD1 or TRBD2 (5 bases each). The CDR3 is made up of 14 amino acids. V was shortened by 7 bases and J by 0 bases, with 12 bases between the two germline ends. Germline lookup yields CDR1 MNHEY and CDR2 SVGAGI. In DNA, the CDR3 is TGTGCCAGCATATCCTTGGGGGACCAAGAGACCCAGTACTTC. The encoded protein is CASISLGDQETQYF.

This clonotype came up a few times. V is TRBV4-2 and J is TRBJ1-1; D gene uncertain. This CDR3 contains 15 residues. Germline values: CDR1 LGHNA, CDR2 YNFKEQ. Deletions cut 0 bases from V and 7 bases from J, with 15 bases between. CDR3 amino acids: CASSQDDVGYGEAFF. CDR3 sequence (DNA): TGTGCCAGCAGCCAAGATGACGTGGGGTATGGTGAAGCTTTCTTT.

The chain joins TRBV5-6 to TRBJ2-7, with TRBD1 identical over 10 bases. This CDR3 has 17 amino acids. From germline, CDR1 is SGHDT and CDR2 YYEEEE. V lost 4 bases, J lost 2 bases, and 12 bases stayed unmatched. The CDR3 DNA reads TGTGCCAGCAGCCCCCCACCCATGGACAGGGGGACCTACGAGCAGTACTTC. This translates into CASSPPPMDRGTYEQYF.

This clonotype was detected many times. The CDR3 loop reads CASSVGLAVPSTDTQYF. Written as DNA, the CDR3 is TGTGCCAGCAGCGTAGGGCTAGCGGTGCCTAGCACAGATACGCAGTATTTT. J is TRBJ2-3 and V is TRBV9; 7 bases are shared with TRBD2. V was clipped by 0 bases and J by 0 bases; unmatched bases: 7. This CDR3 has 17 amino acids. Germline V gene lookup returns CDR1 SGDLS and CDR2 YYNGEE.

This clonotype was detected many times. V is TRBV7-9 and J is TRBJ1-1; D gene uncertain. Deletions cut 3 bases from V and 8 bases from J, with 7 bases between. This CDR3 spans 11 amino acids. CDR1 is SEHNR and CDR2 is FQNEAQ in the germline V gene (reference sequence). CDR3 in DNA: TGTGCCAGCAGCTTGAAGATGGAAGCTTTCTTT. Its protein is CASSLKMEAFF.

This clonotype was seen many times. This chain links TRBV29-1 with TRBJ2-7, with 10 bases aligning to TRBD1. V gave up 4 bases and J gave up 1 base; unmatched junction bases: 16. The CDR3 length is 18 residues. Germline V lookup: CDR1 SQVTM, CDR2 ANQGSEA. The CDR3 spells CSVGVGTGARSGSYEQYF. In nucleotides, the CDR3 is TGCAGCGTTGGAGTCGGGACAGGGGCCCGAAGTGGATCCTACGAGCAGTACTTC.

In DNA form, the CDR3 reads TGTGCCAGCAGCTTACCCCTCAGGGGTCGGTACGGGGAGCAGTACGTC. Its protein is CASSLPLRGRYGEQYV. The V call is TRBV7-6, the J call TRBJ2-7; D perhaps matches TRBD1 (6 bases). V lost 2 bases and J 7 bases, leaving 21 bases between the germline ends. CDR3 length: 16 residues. Germline-derived CDR1 and CDR2 are SGHVS and FNYEAQ.

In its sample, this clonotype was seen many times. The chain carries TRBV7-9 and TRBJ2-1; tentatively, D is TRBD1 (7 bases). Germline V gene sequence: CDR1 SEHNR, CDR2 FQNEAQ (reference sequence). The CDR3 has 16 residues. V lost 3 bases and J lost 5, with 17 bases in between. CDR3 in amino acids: CASSLEGAFLDNEQFF. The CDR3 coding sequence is TGTGCCAGCAGCTTGGAGGGGGCGTTTCTCGACAATGAGCAGTTCTTC.

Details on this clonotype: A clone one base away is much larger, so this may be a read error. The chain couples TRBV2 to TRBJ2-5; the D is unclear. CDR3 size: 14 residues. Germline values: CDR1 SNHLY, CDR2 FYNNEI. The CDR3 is CASRESDPAETQYF. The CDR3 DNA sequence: TGTGCCAGCCGTGAATCGGACCCCGCCGAGACCCAGTACTTC.

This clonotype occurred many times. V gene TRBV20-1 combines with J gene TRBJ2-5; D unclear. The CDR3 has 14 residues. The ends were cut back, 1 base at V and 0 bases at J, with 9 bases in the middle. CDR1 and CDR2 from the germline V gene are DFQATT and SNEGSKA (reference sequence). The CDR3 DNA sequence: TGCAGTGCTAGAGGTCCGAACTACCAAGAGACCCAGTACTTC. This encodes CSARGPNYQETQYF.

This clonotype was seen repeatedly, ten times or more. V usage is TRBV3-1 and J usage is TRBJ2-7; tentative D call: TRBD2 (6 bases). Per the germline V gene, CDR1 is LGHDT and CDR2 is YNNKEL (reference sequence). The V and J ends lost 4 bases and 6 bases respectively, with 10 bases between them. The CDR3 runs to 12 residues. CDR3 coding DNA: TGTGCCAGCAGCCGTGGGGGGAGCGAGCAGTACGTC. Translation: CASSRGGSEQYV.

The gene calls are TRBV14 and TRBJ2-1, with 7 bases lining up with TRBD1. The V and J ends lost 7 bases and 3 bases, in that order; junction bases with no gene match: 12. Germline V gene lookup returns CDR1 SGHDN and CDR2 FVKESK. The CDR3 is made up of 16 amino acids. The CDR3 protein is CASTPKDRGLYNEQFF. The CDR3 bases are TGTGCCAGCACGCCAAAAGATAGGGGGCTCTACAATGAGCAGTTCTTC.

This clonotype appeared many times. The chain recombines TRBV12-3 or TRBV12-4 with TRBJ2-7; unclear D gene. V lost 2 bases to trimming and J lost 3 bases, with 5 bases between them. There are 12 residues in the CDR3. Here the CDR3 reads CASSLYGYEQYV. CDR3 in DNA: TGTGCCAGCAGTTTATATGGCTACGAGCAGTACGTC.

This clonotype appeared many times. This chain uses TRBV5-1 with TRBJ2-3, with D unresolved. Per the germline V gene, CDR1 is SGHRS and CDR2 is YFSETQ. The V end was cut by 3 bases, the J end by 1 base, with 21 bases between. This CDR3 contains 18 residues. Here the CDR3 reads CASSSFPATGGGTDTQYF. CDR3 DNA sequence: TGCGCCAGCAGCTCCTTTCCGGCTACCGGCGGTGGCACAGATACGCAGTATTTT.

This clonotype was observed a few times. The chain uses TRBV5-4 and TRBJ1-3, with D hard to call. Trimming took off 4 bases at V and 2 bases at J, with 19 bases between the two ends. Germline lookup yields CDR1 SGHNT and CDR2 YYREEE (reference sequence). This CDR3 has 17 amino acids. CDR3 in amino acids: CASSKTILGDPGNTIYF. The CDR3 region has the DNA TGTGCCAGCAGCAAAACAATACTCGGTGATCCTGGAAACACCATATATTTT.

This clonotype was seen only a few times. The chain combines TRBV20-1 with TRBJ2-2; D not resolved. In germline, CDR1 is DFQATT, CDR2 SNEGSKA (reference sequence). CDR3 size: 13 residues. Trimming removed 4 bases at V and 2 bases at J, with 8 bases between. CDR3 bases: TGCAGTGCTACTAAACTCAACACCGGGGAGCTGTTTTTT. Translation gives CSATKLNTGELFF.

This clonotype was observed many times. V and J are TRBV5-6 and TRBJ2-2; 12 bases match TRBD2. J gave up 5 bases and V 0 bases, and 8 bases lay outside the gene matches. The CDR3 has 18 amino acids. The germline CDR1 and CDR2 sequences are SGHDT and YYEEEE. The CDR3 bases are TGTGCCAGCAGCTTGGTGACTAGCGGGGGCCGGGGTACCGGGGAGCTGTTTTTT. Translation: CASSLVTSGGRGTGELFF.

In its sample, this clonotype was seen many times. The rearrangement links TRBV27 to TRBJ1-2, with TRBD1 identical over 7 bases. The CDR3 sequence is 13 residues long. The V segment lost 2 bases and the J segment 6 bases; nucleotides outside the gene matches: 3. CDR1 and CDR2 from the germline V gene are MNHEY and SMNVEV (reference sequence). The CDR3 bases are TGTGCCAGCAGTTTAACACAGGGGAATGGCTACACCTTC. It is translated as CASSLTQGNGYTF.